Each of the 32 T cell receptor beta chains below was sequenced from the same sample in a study of blood T cell repertoires in COVID-19. Here immunoSEQ multiplex PCR was the method, and the copy in TCRdb shows in-frame clones only, minus some. The repertoire holds under 300,000 clones, with 83% as singletons. The specimen sequenced was peripheral blood. The receptors were gathered from a human donor in a cohort sampled during active COVID-19.

This sequence joins TRBV28 and TRBJ1-2; TRBD1 matches 8 bases. Trimming took 7 bases from V and 4 from J; bases not matched to a gene: 11. Germline V lookup: CDR1 MDHEN, CDR2 SYDVKM. This CDR3 is built from 15 residues. The CDR3 bases are TGTGCCAGCAAATTACAGGGGGTTTCGTCCTATGGCTACACCTTC. It is translated as CASKLQGVSSYGYTF.

This clone has only one observation. The chain uses TRBV6-5 and TRBJ2-2; 11 bases agree with TRBD1. The CDR3 loop spans 14 amino acids. The V and J ends lost 7 bases and 5 bases, in that order; junction bases with no gene match: 3. The V gene's germline CDR1 is MNHEY and CDR2 SVGAGI. In DNA form, the CDR3 reads TGTGCCAGCAAAGGACAGGGGGCAACCGGGGAGCTGTTTTTT. Translation gives CASKGQGATGELFF.

This chain uses TRBV30 with TRBJ1-4; the D gene is possibly TRBD1 (6 bases). Germline assignment: CDR1 GTSNPN and CDR2 SVGIG (reference sequence). The CDR3 totals 15 residues. Trimming removed 5 bases from V and 5 bases from J, with 18 bases in between. For the CDR3, the DNA is TGTGCCTGGGGGTTCTCGGACAGCTTGAATGAAAAACTGTTTTTT. Amino acids: CAWGFSDSLNEKLFF.

The rearrangement joins TRBV19 to TRBJ1-5; D is ambiguous. This CDR3 spans 15 amino acids. Germline CDR1 and CDR2: LNHDA and SQIVND (reference sequence). V was clipped by 3 bases and J by 0 bases, with 9 bases between them. CDR3 bases: TGTGCCAGTAGTATTGGGCAGGTTAGCAATCAGCCCCAGCATTTT. This gives the protein CASSIGQVSNQPQHF. Supplemented by reference TRBV19 and TRBJ1-5, the full variable domain reads DGGITQSPKYLFRKEGQNVTLSCEQNLNHDAMYWYRQDPGQGLRLIYYSQIVNDFQKGDIAEGYSVSREKKESFPLTVTSAQKNPTAFYLCASSIGQVSNQPQHFGDGTRLSIL.

The V and J genes are TRBV12-3 or TRBV12-4 and TRBJ2-2; D unclear. Trimming took off 2 bases at V and 6 bases at J, with 4 bases between the two ends. The CDR3 length is 12 residues. CDR3 DNA sequence: TGTGCCAGCAGTTTATCGTCCGGGGAGCTGTTTTTT. It codes for CASSLSSGELFF.

The J gene is TRBJ1-1, the V gene TRBV6-5; 7 bases map to TRBD1. In germline, CDR1 is MNHEY, CDR2 SVGAGI. This CDR3 region has 15 residues. V was clipped by 6 bases and J by 8 bases; unmatched bases: 15. The CDR3 DNA follows: TGTGCCAGCAGCCGATTCGGACAGGCCTCTGGAGAAGCTTTCTTT. This codes for CASSRFGQASGEAFF.

The genes are TRBV4-2 and TRBJ1-4; possible D gene TRBD1, 6 bases. This CDR3 region has 15 residues. With 5 bases removed from V and 7 bases from J, the gap between germline ends came to 17 bases. Germline assignment: CDR1 LGHNA and CDR2 YNFKEQ. The CDR3 is CASSLEPGHSEKLFF. The CDR3 bases are TGTGCCAGCAGCTTGGAACCGGGACATAGTGAAAAACTGTTTTTT.

This clone showed up just once. The chain links TRBV5-5 to TRBJ2-3, with 15 bases lining up with TRBD2. This CDR3 comprises 15 residues. The germline V gene encodes CDR1 SGHKS and CDR2 YYEKEE (reference sequence). The V gene end was trimmed by 6 bases and the J gene end by 3 bases; junction bases not matched to a gene: 2. CDR3 nucleotides: TGTGCCAGCAAAGGACTAGCGGGGGGGACAGATACGCAGTATTTT. This encodes CASKGLAGGTDTQYF.

The chain recombines TRBV28 with TRBJ2-3; D might be TRBD1 (7 bases). The CDR3 is 14 amino acids. V was shortened by 8 bases and J by 0 bases, with 12 bases between the two germline ends. Looked up from germline, CDR1 is MDHEN and CDR2 is SYDVKM. The CDR3 here is CASLPGGSTDTQYF. The CDR3 bases are TGTGCCAGCCTCCCAGGGGGGAGCACAGATACGCAGTATTTT.

The chain couples TRBV19 to TRBJ1-5; 7 nucleotides align to TRBD1. This CDR3 has 16 residues. The junction had 10 bases not matched to a gene; V was cut back by 5 bases and J by 3 bases. Germline loops: CDR1 LNHDA, CDR2 SQIVND (reference sequence). The CDR3 bases are TGTGCCAGTAGTCCCGAGGGACAGAGTATCAATCAGCCCCAGCATTTT. Translated: CASSPEGQSINQPQHF.

V is TRBV3-1 (or the pseudogene TRBV3-2) and J is TRBJ2-3, with D perhaps TRBD2 (5 bases). The germline gives CDR1 LGHDT, CDR2 YNNKEL (reference sequence). This CDR3 region has 15 residues. V dropped 3 bases and J dropped 1 base, with 11 bases sitting between them. The DNA of the CDR3 is TGTGCCAGCAGCCACGAGGGTCTCCGCACAGATACGCAGTATTTT. The encoded protein is CASSHEGLRTDTQYF.

Points on this clone: The same CDR3 can be traced to other DNA sequences in this sample. The chain has TRBV10-3 and TRBJ2-7; D is possibly TRBD2 (5 bases). Germline V gene data show CDR1 as ENHRY and CDR2 as SYGVKD. This CDR3 spans 15 amino acids. Trimming shortened V by 2 bases and J by 0 bases, and 11 bases separated the two germline ends. The CDR3 coding sequence is TGTGCCATCAGTGAGGGACCCGCGGGCTCCTACGAGCAGTACTTC. This translates into CAISEGPAGSYEQYF.

The chain joins TRBV12-2 to TRBJ2-1; no check of the table's D call, TRBD2, against the DNA was made. TRBV12-2 is a documented pseudogene. This CDR3 spans 21 amino acids. In DNA form, the CDR3 reads TGTGCAAGTCGCTTAGCTTTCGAGCGGGGGGCCCTGCTAAGCTCCTACAATGAGCAGTTCTTC. Encoded protein: CASRLAFERGALLSSYNEQFF.

The CDR3 DNA reads TGTGCCAGCAGCCCCTTACTAGCGGGAGGAACAGATACGCAGTATTTT. Protein: CASSPLLAGGTDTQYF. The V call is TRBV3-1 (or the pseudogene TRBV3-2), the J call TRBJ2-3, with 12 bases aligning to TRBD2. In germline, CDR1 is LGHDT, CDR2 YNNKEL (reference sequence). This CDR3 has 16 amino acids. V shed 4 bases and J 3 bases; nucleotides not matched to a gene: 5.

The chain uses TRBV12-3 or TRBV12-4 and TRBJ1-6, with 7 bases matching TRBD1. V shed 5 bases, J shed 10 bases, and the junction held 5 bases outside the gene matches. CDR3 length: 13 residues. The CDR3 sequence: CASSPTGDSPLHF. The DNA for the CDR3 is TGTGCCAGCAGTCCCACAGGGGACTCACCCCTCCACTTT.

The chain is built from TRBV6-5 and TRBJ2-2; no clear D. The ends were cut back, 0 bases at V and 8 bases at J, with 7 bases in the middle. Germline CDR1 is MNHEY and CDR2 is SVGAGI. This CDR3 has 13 residues. CDR3 DNA: TGTGCCAGCAGTTACTCGGCGGCGGGGGAGCTGTTTTTT. Protein product: CASSYSAAGELFF.

This clone was found a few times. The rearrangement joins TRBV5-1 to TRBJ2-1; no reliable D call. The CDR3 totals 12 residues. V lost 4 bases to trimming and J lost 5 bases, with 7 bases between them. Germline loops: CDR1 SGHRS, CDR2 YFSETQ. The CDR3 nucleotides read TGCGCCAGCAGCCCACAGAACAATGAGCAGTTCTTC. It is translated as CASSPQNNEQFF.

The V call is TRBV5-1, the J call TRBJ2-3; unclear D gene. This CDR3 is built from 14 residues. CDR1 is SGHRS, CDR2 YFSETQ, per germline. Trimming stripped 3 bases from V and 4 bases from J, with 12 bases between. The DNA of the CDR3 is TGCGCCAGCAGCTCACCTGCCTATCCAGATACGCAGTATTTT. It specifies CASSSPAYPDTQYF. Full variable domain (remainder filled in from reference TRBV5-1 and TRBJ2-3): KAGVTQTPRYLIKTRGQQVTLSCSPISGHRSVSWYQQTPGQGLQFLFEYFSETQRNKGNFPGRFSGRQFSNSRSEMNVSTLELGDSALYLCASSSPAYPDTQYFGPGTRLTVL.

The chain links TRBV4-1 to TRBJ1-5, with 8 positions matching TRBD1. The trim removed 8 bases at V and 7 bases at J, leaving 10 bases unmatched. CDR3 length: 14 amino acids. Germline CDR1 MGHRA, CDR2 YSYEKL. CDR3: CASRIDRGTQPQHF. For the CDR3, the DNA is TGCGCCAGCCGTATTGACAGGGGAACCCAGCCCCAGCATTTT.

The chain is built from TRBV2 and TRBJ2-7, with TRBD2 identical over 7 bases. The CDR3 has 13 amino acids. After removal of 5 bases from V and 5 bases from J, the junction contained 6 bases not matched to a gene. Germline lookup yields CDR1 SNHLY and CDR2 FYNNEI. The CDR3 here is CASSFGLGDEQYF. CDR3 nucleotide sequence: TGTGCCAGCAGTTTCGGACTAGGGGACGAGCAGTACTTC.

This clone was seen at least ten times. CDR3 coding DNA: TGTGCCAGCAGCCTAAACAGGGACACCGGGGAGCTGTTTTTT. This encodes CASSLNRDTGELFF. This rearrangement joins TRBV7-9 to TRBJ2-2; maybe TRBD1 (6 bases). The germline gives CDR1 SEHNR, CDR2 FQNEAQ (reference sequence). V gave up 5 bases and J gave up 3 bases, with 10 bases separating them. The CDR3 extends over 14 amino acids.

The sample holds a few counts of this clone. The V and J genes are TRBV19 and TRBJ2-3; weak D call: TRBD1 (5 bases). Trimming left V 7 bases short and J 1 base short, with 12 bases between. This CDR3 region has 14 residues. The germline gives CDR1 LNHDA, CDR2 SQIVND (reference sequence). The CDR3 reads CASTLMTGTDTQYF. The CDR3 bases are TGTGCCAGTACCCTGATGACAGGCACAGATACGCAGTATTTT.

The chain recombines TRBV18 with TRBJ1-1; D gene ambiguous. CDR1 is KGHSH, CDR2 LQKENI, per germline. Trimming took off 4 bases at V and 0 bases at J, with 12 bases between the two ends. The CDR3 spans 15 residues. CDR3 DNA sequence: TGTGCCAGCTCACGCGAGGACGGGATGAACACTGAAGCTTTCTTT. Translation: CASSREDGMNTEAFF.

Regarding this clone: This sample includes further DNA sequences coding for the same CDR3. DNA of the CDR3: TGTGCCAGTAGTAGGGGTGAGGGCTACGAGCAGTACTTC. This gives the protein CASSRGEGYEQYF. This rearrangement joins TRBV19 to TRBJ2-7, with D perhaps TRBD2 (5 bases). The CDR3 has 13 amino acids. The germline V gene encodes CDR1 LNHDA and CDR2 SQIVND (reference sequence). Deletions cut 4 bases from V and 3 bases from J, with 10 bases between. Combining the CDR3 with reference TRBV19 and TRBJ2-7 gives the whole variable domain DGGITQSPKYLFRKEGQNVTLSCEQNLNHDAMYWYRQDPGQGLRLIYYSQIVNDFQKGDIAEGYSVSREKKESFPLTVTSAQKNPTAFYLCASSRGEGYEQYFGPGTRLTVT.

V usage is TRBV4-1 and J usage is TRBJ1-2, with no clear D. Germline CDR1 MGHRA, CDR2 YSYEKL. The CDR3 runs 11 residues. The ends were cut back, 3 bases at V and 7 bases at J, with 6 bases in the middle. CDR3 coding DNA: TGCGCCAGCAGCCACGAGTCTGGCTACACCTTC. This translates into CASSHESGYTF.

This clone was recorded once. V gene TRBV11-2 combines with J gene TRBJ2-2, with no clear D. The germline V gene has CDR1 SGHAT and CDR2 FQNNGV. Trimming removed 1 base at V and 8 bases at J, with 8 bases between. The CDR3 loop spans 13 amino acids. This chain's CDR3 is CASSLGSEGELFF. DNA for the CDR3: TGTGCCAGCAGCTTAGGGAGCGAAGGGGAGCTGTTTTTT.

This sequence joins TRBV13 and TRBJ1-3, with D maybe TRBD1 (5 bases). CDR3 length equals 14 residues. Germline V gene data show CDR1 as PRHDT and CDR2 as FYEKMQ (reference sequence). Trimming cost V 3 bases and J 3 bases, with 9 bases left between them. For the CDR3, the DNA is TGTGCCAGCAGCTTTGGGGGAGGTGGAAACACCATATATTTT. Translating gives CASSFGGGGNTIYF. The entire variable domain, with the rest obtained from reference TRBV13 and TRBJ1-3, is as follows: AAGVIQSPRHLIKEKRETATLKCYPIPRHDTVYWYQQGPGQDPQFLISFYEKMQSDKGSIPDRFSAQQFSDYHSELNMSSLELGDSALYFCASSFGGGGNTIYFGEGSWLTVV.

The chain is built from TRBV2 and TRBJ2-7; TRBD1 aligns across 11 bases. V dropped 4 bases and J dropped 4; count of bases not matched to a gene: 3. CDR3 size: 14 residues. Germline-derived CDR1 and CDR2 are SNHLY and FYNNEI. The CDR3 spells CASSAGTGGYEQYF. The DNA for the CDR3 is TGTGCCAGCAGTGCAGGGACAGGGGGATACGAGCAGTACTTC.

The J gene is TRBJ2-3, the V gene TRBV4-1, with 9 bases fitting TRBD1. Trimming cost V 4 bases and J 5 bases; bases outside gene matches: 7. CDR1 is MGHRA and CDR2 is YSYEKL in the germline V gene. This CDR3 has 15 residues. This CDR3 is CASSLNRGRLDTQYF. The CDR3 DNA is TGCGCCAGCAGCCTCAACAGGGGGCGGTTAGATACGCAGTATTTT.

This rearrangement joins TRBV3-1 (or the pseudogene TRBV3-2) to TRBJ2-3, with 11 bases lining up with TRBD2. The germline V gene encodes CDR1 LGHDT and CDR2 YNNKEL (reference sequence). V lost 4 bases, J lost 6 bases, and 0 bases stayed unmatched. The CDR3 has 13 residues. The CDR3 reads CASSRTSGDTQYF. The CDR3 region has the DNA TGTGCCAGCAGCCGGACTAGCGGGGATACGCAGTATTTT.

V gene TRBV25-1 combines with J gene TRBJ2-5; TRBD1 matches at 7 bases. Unmatched junction bases numbered 10, after V lost 4 bases and J lost 2 bases. The germline CDR1 and CDR2 sequences are MGHDK and SYGVNS. This CDR3 comprises 16 residues. CDR3 residues: CASSVPGQRSQETQYF. The DNA of the CDR3 is TGTGCCAGCAGTGTCCCGGGACAGCGATCGCAAGAGACCCAGTACTTC.

The chain combines TRBV30 with TRBJ1-1, with unresolved D. V was cut by 7 bases and J by 3 bases, with 15 bases left in between. This CDR3 region has 13 residues. Germline CDR1 is GTSNPN and CDR2 is SVGIG (reference sequence). In DNA form, the CDR3 reads TGTGCCTTTGGGCGGGGAAGGTACACTGAAGCTTTCTTT. This codes for CAFGRGRYTEAFF.